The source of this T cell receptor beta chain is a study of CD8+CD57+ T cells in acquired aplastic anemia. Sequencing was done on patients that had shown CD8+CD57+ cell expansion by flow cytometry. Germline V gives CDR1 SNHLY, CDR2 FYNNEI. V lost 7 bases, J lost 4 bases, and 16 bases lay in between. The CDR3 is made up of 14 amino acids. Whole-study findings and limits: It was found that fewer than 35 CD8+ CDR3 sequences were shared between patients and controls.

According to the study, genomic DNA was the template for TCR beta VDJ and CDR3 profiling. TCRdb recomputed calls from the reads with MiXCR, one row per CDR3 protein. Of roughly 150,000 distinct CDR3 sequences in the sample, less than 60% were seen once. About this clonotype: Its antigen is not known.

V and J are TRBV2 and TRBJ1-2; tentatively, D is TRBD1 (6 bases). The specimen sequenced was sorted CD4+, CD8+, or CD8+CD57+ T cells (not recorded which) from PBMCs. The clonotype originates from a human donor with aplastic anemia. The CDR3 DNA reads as TGTGCCAGCATCCGGGCAGCCAGGGGCTATGGCTACACCTTC. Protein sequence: CASIRAARGYGYTF. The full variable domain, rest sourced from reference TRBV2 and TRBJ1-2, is EPEVTQTPSHQVTQMGQEVILRCVPISNHLYFYWYRQILGQKVEFLVSFYNNEISEKSEIFDDQFSVERPDGSNFTLKIRSTKLEDSAMYFCASIRAARGYGYTFGSGTRLTVV.